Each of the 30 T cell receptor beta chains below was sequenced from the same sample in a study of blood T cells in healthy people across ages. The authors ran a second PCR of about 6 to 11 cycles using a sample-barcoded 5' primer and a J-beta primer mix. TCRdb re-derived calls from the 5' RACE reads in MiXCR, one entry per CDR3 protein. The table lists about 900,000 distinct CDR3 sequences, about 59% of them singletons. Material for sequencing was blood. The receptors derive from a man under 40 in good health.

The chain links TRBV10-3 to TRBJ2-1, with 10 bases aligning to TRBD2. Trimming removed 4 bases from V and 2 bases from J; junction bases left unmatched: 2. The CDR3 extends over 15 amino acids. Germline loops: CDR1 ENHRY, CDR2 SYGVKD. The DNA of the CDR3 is TGTGCCATCAGTGCCAGCGGGGGGGCCTACAATGAGCAGTTCTTC. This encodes CAISASGGAYNEQFF.

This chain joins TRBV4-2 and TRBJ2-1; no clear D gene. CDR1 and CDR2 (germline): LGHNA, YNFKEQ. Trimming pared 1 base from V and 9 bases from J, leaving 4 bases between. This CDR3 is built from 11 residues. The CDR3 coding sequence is TGTGCCAGCAGCCAAGGGGTTGAGCAGTTCTTC. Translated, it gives CASSQGVEQFF.

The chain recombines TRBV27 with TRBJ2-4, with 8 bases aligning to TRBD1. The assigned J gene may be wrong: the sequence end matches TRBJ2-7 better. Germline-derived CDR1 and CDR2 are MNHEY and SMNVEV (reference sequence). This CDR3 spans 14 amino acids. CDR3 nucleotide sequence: TGTGCCAGCAGTGTTCGGACAGGGCCTTACGAGCAGTACTTC. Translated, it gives CASSVRTGPYEQYF.

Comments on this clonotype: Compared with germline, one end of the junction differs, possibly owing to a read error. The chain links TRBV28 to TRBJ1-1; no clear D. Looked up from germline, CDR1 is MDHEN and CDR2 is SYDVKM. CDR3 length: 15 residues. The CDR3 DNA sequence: TGTGTCAGCAGTCTTGGCCCGGGGATCGGCACTGAAGCTTTCTTT. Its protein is CVSSLGPGIGTEAFF.

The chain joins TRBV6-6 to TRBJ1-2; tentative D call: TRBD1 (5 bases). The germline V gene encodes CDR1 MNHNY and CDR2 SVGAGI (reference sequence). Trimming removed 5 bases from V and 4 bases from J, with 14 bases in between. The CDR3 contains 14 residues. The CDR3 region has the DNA TGTGCCAGCAGTGTGATGGGACCTGGCTATGGCTACACCTTC. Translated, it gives CASSVMGPGYGYTF.

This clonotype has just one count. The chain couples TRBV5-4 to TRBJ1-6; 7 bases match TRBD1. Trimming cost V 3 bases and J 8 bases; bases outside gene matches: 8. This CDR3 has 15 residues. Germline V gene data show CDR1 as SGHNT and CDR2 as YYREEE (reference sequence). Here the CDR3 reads CASSSGQGDDSPLHF. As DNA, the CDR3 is TGTGCCAGCAGCTCTGGTCAGGGGGATGATTCACCCCTCCACTTT. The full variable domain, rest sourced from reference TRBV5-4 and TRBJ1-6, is ETGVTQSPTHLIKTRGQQVTLRCSSQSGHNTVSWYQQALGQGPQFIFQYYREEENGRGNFPPRFSGLQFPNYSSELNVNALELDDSALYLCASSSGQGDDSPLHFGNGTRLTVT.

The CDR3 sequence: CASSFSGLAGDLAKNIQYF. For the CDR3, the DNA is TGTGCCAGCAGTTTCTCGGGACTAGCGGGGGACTTAGCCAAAAACATTCAGTACTTC. This chain joins TRBV27 and TRBJ2-4; TRBD2 matches at 14 bases. The CDR3 length is 19 residues. The junction had 7 bases not matched to a gene; V was cut back by 3 bases and J by 0 bases. Germline lookup yields CDR1 MNHEY and CDR2 SMNVEV (reference sequence).

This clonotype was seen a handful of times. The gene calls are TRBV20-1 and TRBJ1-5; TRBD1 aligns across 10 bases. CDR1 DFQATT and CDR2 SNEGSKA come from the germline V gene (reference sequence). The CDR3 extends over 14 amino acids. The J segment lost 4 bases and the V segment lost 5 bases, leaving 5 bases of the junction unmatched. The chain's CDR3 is CSAGGQGSNQPQHF. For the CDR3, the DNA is TGCAGTGCTGGGGGACAGGGGTCGAATCAGCCCCAGCATTTT.

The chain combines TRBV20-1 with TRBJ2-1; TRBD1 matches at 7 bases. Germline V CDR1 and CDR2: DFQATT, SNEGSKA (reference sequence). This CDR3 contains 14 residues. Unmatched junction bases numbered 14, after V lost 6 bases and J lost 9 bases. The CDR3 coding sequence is TGCAGTGCAACACAGGGGTCCATGAACACTGAGCAGTTCTTC. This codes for CSATQGSMNTEQFF.

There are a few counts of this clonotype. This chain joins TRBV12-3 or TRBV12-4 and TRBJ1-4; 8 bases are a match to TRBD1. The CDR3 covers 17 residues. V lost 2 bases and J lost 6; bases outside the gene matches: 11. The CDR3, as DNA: TGTGCCAGCAGTTTACGGACAGGGAGCAGACGTGATGAAAAACTGTTTTTT. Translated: CASSLRTGSRRDEKLFF.

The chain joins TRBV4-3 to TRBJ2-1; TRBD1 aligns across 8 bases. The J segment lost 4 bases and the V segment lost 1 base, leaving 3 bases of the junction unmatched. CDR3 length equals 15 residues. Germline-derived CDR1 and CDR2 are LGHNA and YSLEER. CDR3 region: CASSQATGEYNEQFF. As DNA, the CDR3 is TGCGCCAGCAGCCAAGCGACAGGGGAGTACAATGAGCAGTTCTTC.

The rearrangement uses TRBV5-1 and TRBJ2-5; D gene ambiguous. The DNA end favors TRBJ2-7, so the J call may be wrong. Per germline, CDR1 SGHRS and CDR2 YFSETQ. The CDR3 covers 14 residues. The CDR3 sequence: CASSMGSLWDEQYF. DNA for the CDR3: TGCGCCAGCAGCATGGGATCTCTATGGGACGAGCAGTACTTC.

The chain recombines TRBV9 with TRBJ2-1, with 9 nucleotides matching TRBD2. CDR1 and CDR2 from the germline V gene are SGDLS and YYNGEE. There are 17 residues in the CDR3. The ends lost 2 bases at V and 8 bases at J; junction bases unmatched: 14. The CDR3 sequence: CASSVVGGVAGVDEQFF. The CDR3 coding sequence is TGTGCCAGCAGCGTCGTGGGGGGGGTAGCGGGGGTCGATGAGCAGTTCTTC.

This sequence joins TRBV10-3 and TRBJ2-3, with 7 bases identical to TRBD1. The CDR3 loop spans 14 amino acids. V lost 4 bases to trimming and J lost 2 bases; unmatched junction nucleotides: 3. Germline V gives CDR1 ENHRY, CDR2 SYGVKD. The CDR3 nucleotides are TGTGCCATCAGTGGGACAGGCAACACAGATACGCAGTATTTT. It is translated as CAISGTGNTDTQYF.

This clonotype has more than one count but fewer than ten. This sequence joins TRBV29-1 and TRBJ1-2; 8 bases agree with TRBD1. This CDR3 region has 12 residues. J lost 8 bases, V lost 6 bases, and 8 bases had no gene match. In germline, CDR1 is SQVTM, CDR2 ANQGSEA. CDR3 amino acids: CSVETGEKGYTF. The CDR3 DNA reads TGCAGCGTCGAGACAGGGGAAAAGGGCTACACCTTC.

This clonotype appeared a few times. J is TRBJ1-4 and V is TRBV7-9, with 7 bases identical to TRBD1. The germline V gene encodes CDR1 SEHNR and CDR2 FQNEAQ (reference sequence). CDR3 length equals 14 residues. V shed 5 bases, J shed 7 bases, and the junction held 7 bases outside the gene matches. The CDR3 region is CASSPRQGSEKLFF. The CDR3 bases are TGTGCCAGCAGCCCCAGACAGGGTAGTGAAAAACTGTTTTTT. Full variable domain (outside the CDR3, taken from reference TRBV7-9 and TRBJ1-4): DTGVSQNPRHKITKRGQNVTFRCDPISEHNRLYWYRQTLGQGPEFLTYFQNEAQLEKSRLLSDRFSAERPKGSFSTLEIQRTEQGDSAMYLCASSPRQGSEKLFFGSGTQLSVL.

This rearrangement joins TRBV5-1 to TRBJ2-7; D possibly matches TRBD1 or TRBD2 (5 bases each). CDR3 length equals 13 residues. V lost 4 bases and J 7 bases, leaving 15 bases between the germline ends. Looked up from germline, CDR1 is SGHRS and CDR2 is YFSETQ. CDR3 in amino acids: CASSGGREYEQYF. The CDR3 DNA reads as TGCGCCAGCAGCGGGGGACGAGAGTATGAGCAGTACTTC.

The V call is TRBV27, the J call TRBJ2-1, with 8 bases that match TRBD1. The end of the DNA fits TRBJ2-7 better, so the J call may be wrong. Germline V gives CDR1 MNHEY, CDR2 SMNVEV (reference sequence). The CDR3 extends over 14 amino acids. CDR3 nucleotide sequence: TGTGCCAGCAGTCTACACAGGGGGAAGGGCGAGCAGTACTTC. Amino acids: CASSLHRGKGEQYF.

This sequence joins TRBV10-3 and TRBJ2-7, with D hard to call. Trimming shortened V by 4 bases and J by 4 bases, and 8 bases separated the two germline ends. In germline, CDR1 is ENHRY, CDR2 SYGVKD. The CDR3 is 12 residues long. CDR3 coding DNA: TGTGCCATCAGTGCCCAGGAATACGAGCAGTACTTC. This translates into CAISAQEYEQYF.

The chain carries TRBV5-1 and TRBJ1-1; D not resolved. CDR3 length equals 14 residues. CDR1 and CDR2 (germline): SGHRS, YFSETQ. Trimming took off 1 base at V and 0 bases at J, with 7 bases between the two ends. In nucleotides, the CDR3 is TGCGCCAGCAGCTTGCCCCAGTTGAACACTGAAGCTTTCTTT. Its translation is CASSLPQLNTEAFF.

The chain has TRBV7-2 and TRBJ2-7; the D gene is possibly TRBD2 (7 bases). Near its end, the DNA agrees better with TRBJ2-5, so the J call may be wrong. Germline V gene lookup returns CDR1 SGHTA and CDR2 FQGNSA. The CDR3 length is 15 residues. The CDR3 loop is CASSHRGAGSETQYF. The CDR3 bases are TGTGCCAGCAGTCACCGGGGGGCTGGTAGCGAGACCCAGTACTTC.

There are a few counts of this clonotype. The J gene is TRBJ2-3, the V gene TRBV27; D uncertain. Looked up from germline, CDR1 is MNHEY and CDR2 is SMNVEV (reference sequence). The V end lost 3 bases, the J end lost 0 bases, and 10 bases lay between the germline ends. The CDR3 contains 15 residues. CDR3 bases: TGTGCCAGCAGTTTGGCAGACCGTAGCACAGATACGCAGTATTTT. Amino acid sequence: CASSLADRSTDTQYF.

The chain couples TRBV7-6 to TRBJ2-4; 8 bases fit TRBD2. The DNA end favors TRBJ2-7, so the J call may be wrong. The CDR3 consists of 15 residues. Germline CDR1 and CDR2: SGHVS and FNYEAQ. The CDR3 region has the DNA TGTGCCAGCAGCCCCGGGGGGGGCGAGATATACGAGCAGTACTTC. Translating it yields CASSPGGGEIYEQYF.

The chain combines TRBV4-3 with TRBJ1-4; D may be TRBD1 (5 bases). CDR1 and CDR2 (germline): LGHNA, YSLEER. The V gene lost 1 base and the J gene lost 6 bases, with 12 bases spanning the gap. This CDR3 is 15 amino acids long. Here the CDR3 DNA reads TGCGCCAGCAGCCAAGCAGGGAGAAGGGATGAAAAACTGTTTTTT. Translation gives CASSQAGRRDEKLFF.

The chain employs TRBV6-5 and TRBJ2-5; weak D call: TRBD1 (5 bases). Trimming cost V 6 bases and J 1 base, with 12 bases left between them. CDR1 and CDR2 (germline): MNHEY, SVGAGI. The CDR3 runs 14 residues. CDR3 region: CASSPEGAQETQYF. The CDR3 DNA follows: TGTGCCAGCAGCCCCGAAGGGGCCCAAGAGACCCAGTACTTC.

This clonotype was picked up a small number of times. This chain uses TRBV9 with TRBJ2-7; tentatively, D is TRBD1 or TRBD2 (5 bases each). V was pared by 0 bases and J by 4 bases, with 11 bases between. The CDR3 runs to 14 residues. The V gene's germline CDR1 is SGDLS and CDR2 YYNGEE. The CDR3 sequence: CASSVGGTQYEQYF. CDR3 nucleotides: TGTGCCAGCAGCGTAGGTGGGACGCAGTACGAGCAGTACTTC.

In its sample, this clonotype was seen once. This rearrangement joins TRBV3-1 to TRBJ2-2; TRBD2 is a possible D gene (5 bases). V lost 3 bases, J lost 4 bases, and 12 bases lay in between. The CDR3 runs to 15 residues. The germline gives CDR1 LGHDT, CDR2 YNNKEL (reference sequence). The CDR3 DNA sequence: TGTGCCAGCAGCCAGAGGCCGGGGAGCACCGGGGAGCTGTTTTTT. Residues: CASSQRPGSTGELFF. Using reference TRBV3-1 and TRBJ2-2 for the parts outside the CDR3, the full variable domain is DTAVSQTPKYLVTQMGNDKSIKCEQNLGHDTMYWYKQDSKKFLKIMFSYNNKELIINETVPNRFSPKSPDKAHLNLHINSLELGDSAVYFCASSQRPGSTGELFFGEGSRLTVL.

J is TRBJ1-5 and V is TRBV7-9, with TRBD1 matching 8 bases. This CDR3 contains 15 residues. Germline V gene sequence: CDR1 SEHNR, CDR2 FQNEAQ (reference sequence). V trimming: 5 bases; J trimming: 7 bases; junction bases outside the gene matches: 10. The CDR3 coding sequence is TGTGCCAGCAGCCCTCAAACAGGGGGGCGACAGCCCCAGCATTTT. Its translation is CASSPQTGGRQPQHF.

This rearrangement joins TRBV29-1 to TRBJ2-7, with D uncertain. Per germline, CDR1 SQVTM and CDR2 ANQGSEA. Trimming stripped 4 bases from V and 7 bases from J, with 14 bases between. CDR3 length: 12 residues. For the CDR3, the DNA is TGCAGCGTTGTAACAAATTCGAAAGAGCAGTACTTC. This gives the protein CSVVTNSKEQYF.

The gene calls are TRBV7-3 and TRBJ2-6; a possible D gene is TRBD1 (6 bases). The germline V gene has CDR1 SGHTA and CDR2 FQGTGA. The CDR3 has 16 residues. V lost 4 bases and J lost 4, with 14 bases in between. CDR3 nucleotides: TGTGCCAGCAGCTCTAACAGGGCTAACGGGGCCAACGTCCTGACTTTC. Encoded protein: CASSSNRANGANVLTF.